This is a list of T cell receptor beta chains from one sample in a study of shared clonotypes between healthy human individuals. Method: immunoSEQ multiplex PCR; TCRdb's copy keeps in-frame clones and lacks some. The sample carries roughly 2 million clones, 90% to 97% recorded once. The sequenced material came from naive CD4+ T cells sorted from blood. These receptors were taken from a young man in good health. The CDR3 runs from the conserved cysteine through the conserved F or W. D genes are given only for firm matches. Only some rows state a clone size, as once, few, many or a class for expanded clones.

J gene	D gene	clone size	V gene	CDR3 protein	CDR3 DNA
TRBJ2-7	-	-	TRBV5-4	CASSPGALSSGPYEQYF	TGTGCCAGCAGCCCGGGGGCTCTCTCTAGCGGACCCTACGAGCAGTACTTC
TRBJ2-1	-	-	TRBV27	CASSPNIDRVYNEQFF	TGTGCCAGCAGTCCTAACATAGATAGGGTATACAATGAGCAGTTCTTC
TRBJ2-7	-	-	TRBV5-6	CASSLWDHEQYF	TGTGCCAGCAGCTTGTGGGATCACGAGCAGTACTTC
TRBJ1-3	-	-	TRBV5-1	CASSNGGSGNTIYF	TGCGCCAGCAGCAACGGGGGGAGCGGAAACACCATATATTTT
TRBJ2-5	-	-	TRBV5-1	CASSGTGIQETQYF	TGCGCCAGCAGCGGCACAGGAATTCAAGAGACCCAGTACTTC
TRBJ1-4	TRBD1	-	TRBV5-1	CASSLDGTGVQKLFF	TGCGCCAGCAGCTTGGATGGGACAGGGGTCCAAAAACTGTTTTTT
TRBJ1-2	-	once	TRBV11-2	CASSLRENSNYGYTF	TGTGCCAGCAGCTTGAGGGAGAATTCTAACTATGGCTACACCTTC
TRBJ1-1	-	-	TRBV6-5	CASSTGGDVTEAFF	TGTGCCAGCAGTACCGGCGGGGATGTGACTGAAGCTTTCTTT
TRBJ1-2	-	once	TRBV6-5	CASSTDSSRGYTF	TGTGCCAGCAGCACTGACTCCTCGCGGGGCTACACCTTC
TRBJ2-3	-	-	TRBV7-7	CASSLVSGSREYF	TGTGCTAGCAGCTTAGTCTCGGGTAGCAGGGAGTATTTT
TRBJ2-7	-	-	TRBV5-1	CASSFQGSSYEQYF	TGCGCCAGCAGCTTTCAGGGGAGCTCCTACGAGCAGTACTTC
TRBJ2-1	-	few	TRBV18	CASSPPTSSYNEQFF	TGTGCCAGCTCACCACCGACTAGCTCCTACAATGAGCAGTTCTTC
TRBJ1-2	TRBD1	-	TRBV5-4	CASREGQGAAGYTF	TGTGCCAGCCGCGAGGGCCAGGGGGCAGCTGGCTACACCTTC
TRBJ2-7	-	-	TRBV19	CASSDTGGAYEQYF	TGTGCCAGTAGTGATACAGGGGGGGCCTACGAGCAGTACTTC
TRBJ2-7	-	-	TRBV7-8	CASTLRSSLAYEQYF	TGTGCCAGCACCCTAAGGTCCAGTTTGGCCTACGAGCAGTACTTC
TRBJ2-1	-	once	TRBV6-5	CASSYSTGEQFF	TGTGCCAGCAGTTACTCGACCGGGGAGCAGTTCTTC
TRBJ2-1	TRBD1	-	TRBV28	CASSRTGNTYNEQFF	TGTGCCAGCAGTCGGACAGGGAACACCTACAATGAGCAGTTCTTC
TRBJ2-3	-	-	TRBV2	CASSRTTRMGAVTDTQYF	TGTGCCAGCAGTCGTACAACTAGGATGGGGGCGGTAACAGATACGCAGTATTTT
TRBJ2-1	TRBD2	-	TRBV4-1	CASSQGAGGNNEQFF	TGCGCCAGCAGCCAAGGGGCGGGAGGGAACAATGAGCAGTTCTTC
TRBJ1-4	-	once	TRBV2	CASRTGTSNEKLFF	TGTGCCAGCAGAACCGGGACCTCTAATGAAAAACTGTTTTTT
TRBJ2-2	-	-	TRBV27	CASSLSGLGLAGELFF	TGTGCCAGCAGTTTAAGCGGTCTAGGATTGGCCGGGGAGCTGTTTTTT
TRBJ1-3	TRBD1	once	TRBV30	CAWSTTGLRNTIYF	TGTGCCTGGAGTACGACAGGGTTGAGAAACACCATATATTTT